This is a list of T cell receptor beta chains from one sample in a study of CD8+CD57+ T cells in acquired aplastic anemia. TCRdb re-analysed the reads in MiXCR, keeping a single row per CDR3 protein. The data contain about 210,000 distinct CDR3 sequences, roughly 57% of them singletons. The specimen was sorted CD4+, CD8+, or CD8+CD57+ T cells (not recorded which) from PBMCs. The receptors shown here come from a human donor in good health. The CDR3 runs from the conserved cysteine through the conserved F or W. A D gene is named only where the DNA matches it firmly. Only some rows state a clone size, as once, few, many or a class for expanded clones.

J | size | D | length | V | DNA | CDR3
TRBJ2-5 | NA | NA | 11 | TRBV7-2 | TGTGCCAGCGCGAGCCGAGAGACCCAGTACTTC | CASASRETQYF
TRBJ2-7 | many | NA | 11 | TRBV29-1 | TGCAGCGTTGGTATGGTCTACGAGCAGTACTTC | CSVGMVYEQYF
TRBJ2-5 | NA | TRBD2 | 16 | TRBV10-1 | TGCGCCAGCAGTGAGGGGCTAGCGGGGGGTCAAGAGACCCAGTACTTC | CASSEGLAGGQETQYF
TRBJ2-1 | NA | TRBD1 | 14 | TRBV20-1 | TGCAGTGCCAAGGGACAGGGGGATTACAATGAGCAGTTCTTC | CSAKGQGDYNEQFF
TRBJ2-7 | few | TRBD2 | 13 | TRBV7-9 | TGTGCCAGCAGCCCCCCCCGGGGGGTCGAGCAGTACTTC | CASSPPRGVEQYF
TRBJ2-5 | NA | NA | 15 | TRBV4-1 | TGCGCCAGCAGCCAAGATCCAGGGGCGTGGGAGACCCAGTACTTC | CASSQDPGAWETQYF
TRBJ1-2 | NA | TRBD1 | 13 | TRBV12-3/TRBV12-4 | TGTGCCAGCAGGGGACAGGGGAACTATGGCTACACCTTC | CASRGQGNYGYTF
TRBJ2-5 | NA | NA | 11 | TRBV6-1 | TGTGCCAGCAGTGAAGCGTACGGGATTTCATTC | CASSEAYGISF
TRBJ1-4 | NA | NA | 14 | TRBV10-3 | TGTGCCATCAGTGAGGAGTCAACTAATGAAAAACTGTTTTTT | CAISEESTNEKLFF
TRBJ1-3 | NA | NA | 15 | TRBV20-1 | TGCAGTGCTAGCTCCCTACAGGGAGGTGGAAACACCATATATTTT | CSASSLQGGGNTIYF
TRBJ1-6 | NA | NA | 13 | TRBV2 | TGTGCCAACAAAAATACCGGCGATTCACCCCTCCACTTT | CANKNTGDSPLHF
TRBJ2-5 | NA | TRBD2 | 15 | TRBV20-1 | TGCAGTGCCAAGGACCAGCGGGAGACGAGAGAGACCCAGTACTTC | CSAKDQRETRETQYF
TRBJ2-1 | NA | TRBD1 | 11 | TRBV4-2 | TGTGCCAGCAGCGCGCATATCGGGACAGTCTTC | CASSAHIGTVF
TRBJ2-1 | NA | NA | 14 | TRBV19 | TGTGCCAGTACCTACACACTATCAACCAATGAGCAGTTCTTC | CASTYTLSTNEQFF
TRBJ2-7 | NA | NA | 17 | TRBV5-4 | TGTGCCAGCAGCTCCGACTCATCTCTTGACTATGGCTACGAGCAGTACTTC | CASSSDSSLDYGYEQYF
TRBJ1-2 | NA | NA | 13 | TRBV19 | TGTGCCAGTACCGTGACAGATAACTATGGCTACACCTTC | CASTVTDNYGYTF
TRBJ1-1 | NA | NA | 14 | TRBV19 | TGTGCCAGTAGTAGTCAGGGACAGAACACTGAAGCTTTCTTT | CASSSQGQNTEAFF
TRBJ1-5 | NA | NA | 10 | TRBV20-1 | TGCAGTGCCGCTAATCGGTCCCAGCATTTT | CSAANRSQHF
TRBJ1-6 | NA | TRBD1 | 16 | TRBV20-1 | TGCAGTGCTAGAGCGGACAGGGGGCTTTGGGATTCACCCCTCCACTTT | CSARADRGLWDSPLHF
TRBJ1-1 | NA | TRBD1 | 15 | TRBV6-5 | TGTGCCAGCACGCCACAGGGGCCCTGGGACACTGAAGCTTTCTTT | CASTPQGPWDTEAFF
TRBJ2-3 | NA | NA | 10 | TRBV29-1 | TGCAGCGCCATCGATGATACGCAGTATTTT | CSAIDDTQYF
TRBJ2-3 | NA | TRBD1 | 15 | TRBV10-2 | TGCGCCAGCAGTGATCAGGGGGCCTTCACAGATACGCAGTATTTT | CASSDQGAFTDTQYF
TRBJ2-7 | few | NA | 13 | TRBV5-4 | TGTGCCAGCCACCGGACAGCCAGCAACGAGCAGTACTTC | CASHRTASNEQYF
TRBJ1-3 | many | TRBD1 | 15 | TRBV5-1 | TGCGCCAGCAGGCCGGGACAGGGGTCTGGAAACACCATATATTTT | CASRPGQGSGNTIYF
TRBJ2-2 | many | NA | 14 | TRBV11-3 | TGTGCCAGCAGCCCACGAGGTCGAAACGGGGAGCTGTTTTTT | CASSPRGRNGELFF
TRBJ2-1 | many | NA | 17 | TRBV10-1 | TGCGCCAGCAGTGAGTATAGCGGACTCCCTATTTACAATGAGCAGTTCTTC | CASSEYSGLPIYNEQFF
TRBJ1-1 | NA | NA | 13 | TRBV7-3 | TGTGCCAGCAGCTTAAGACCGACGGGTGAAGCTTTCTTT | CASSLRPTGEAFF
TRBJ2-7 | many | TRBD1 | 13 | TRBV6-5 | TGTGCCAGCGCTCCGGGACAGGGGTACGAGCAGTACTTC | CASAPGQGYEQYF
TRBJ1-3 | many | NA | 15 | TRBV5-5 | TGTGCCAGCAGCCCCGGGACTTCCTCTGGAAACACCATATATTTT | CASSPGTSSGNTIYF
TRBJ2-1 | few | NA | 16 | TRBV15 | TGTGCCACCAGCAGAGAGAGGCTAGCGCCCGACAATGAGCAGTTCTTC | CATSRERLAPDNEQFF
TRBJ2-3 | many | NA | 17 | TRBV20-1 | TGCAGTGCTAAGGAAGGGCGAAGAACGGCTAGCACAGATACGCAGTATTTT | CSAKEGRRTASTDTQYF
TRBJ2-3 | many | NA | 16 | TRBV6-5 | TGTGCCAGCAGTCCGCGGCCCAGGGTGAGCACAGATACGCAGTATTTT | CASSPRPRVSTDTQYF
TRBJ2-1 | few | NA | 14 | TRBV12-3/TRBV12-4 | TGTGCCAGCACCCCCCACCCCCTCGTCGGGGAGCAGTTCTTC | CASTPHPLVGEQFF
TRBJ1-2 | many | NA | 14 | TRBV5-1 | TGCGCCAGCAGCGTGGACAGTCCTAACTATGGCTACACCTTC | CASSVDSPNYGYTF
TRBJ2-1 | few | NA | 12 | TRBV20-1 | TGCAGTCCCCTTTTCTCCTACAATGAGCAGTTCTTC | CSPLFSYNEQFF
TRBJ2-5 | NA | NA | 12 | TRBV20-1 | TGCAGTGCCCCTGGGGGGGGGGGGACAGGGTACTTC | CSAPGGGGTGYF
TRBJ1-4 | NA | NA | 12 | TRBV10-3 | TGTGCCATCAGTGGAGGAGGGAAGGGCCTGTTTTTT | CAISGGGKGLFF
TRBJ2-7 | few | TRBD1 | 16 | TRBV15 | TGTGCCACCAGCCCAAGTGGGGGACAGGGGGCCCGGGGGCAGTACTTC | CATSPSGGQGARGQYF
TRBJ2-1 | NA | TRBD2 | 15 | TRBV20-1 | TGCAGTGCCAGGGGCCAGCTAGCGGGAAACAATGAGCAGTTCTTC | CSARGQLAGNNEQFF
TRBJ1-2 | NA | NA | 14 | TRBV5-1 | TGCGCCAGCAGCGGAACAGCGACTAACTATGGCTACACCTTC | CASSGTATNYGYTF
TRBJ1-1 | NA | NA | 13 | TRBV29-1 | TGCAGCGTTGAAGATTCAAGGGGCCGGGGAGCTTTCTTT | CSVEDSRGRGAFF
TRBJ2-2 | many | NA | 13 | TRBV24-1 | TGTGCCACCAGTGCGAAGGGAGTCGGGGAGCTGTTTTTT | CATSAKGVGELFF
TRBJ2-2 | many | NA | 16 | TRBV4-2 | TGTGCCAGCAGCCGGACCTCAGGCGACAGCACCGGGGAGCTGTTTTTT | CASSRTSGDSTGELFF
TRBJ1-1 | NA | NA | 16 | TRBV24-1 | TGTGCCACCAGTGGTGATGGTATGGGTGGAAACACTGAAGCTTTCTTT | CATSGDGMGGNTEAFF
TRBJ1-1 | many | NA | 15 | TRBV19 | TGTGCCAGTAGTATAATTACGGGGCGTGGGCATGAAGCTTTCTTT | CASSIITGRGHEAFF
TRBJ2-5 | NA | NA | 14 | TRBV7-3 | TGTGCCAGCAGTCCCGGGACAAGTTTGGAGACCCAGTACTTC | CASSPGTSLETQYF
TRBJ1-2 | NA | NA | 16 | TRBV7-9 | TGTGCCAGCAGCTCCTCCGGACAGTCGAGGGGATATGGCTACACCTTC | CASSSSGQSRGYGYTF
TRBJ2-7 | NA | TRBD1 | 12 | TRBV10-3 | TGTGCCATCAGTGGGACAGGGAGAGAGCAGTACTTC | CAISGTGREQYF
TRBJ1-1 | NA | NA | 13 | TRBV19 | TGTGCCAGTAGTATAGACGAGGTTTCCGAAGCTTTCTTT | CASSIDEVSEAFF
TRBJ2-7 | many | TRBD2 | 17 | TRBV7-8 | TGTGCCAGCAGCTTAGGACTAGCGGGGGGGCTCCCCTACGAGCAGTACTTC | CASSLGLAGGLPYEQYF
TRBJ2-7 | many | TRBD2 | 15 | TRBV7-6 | TGTGCCAGCAGCCACAATAGCGGGAGGGGATACGAGCAGTACTTC | CASSHNSGRGYEQYF
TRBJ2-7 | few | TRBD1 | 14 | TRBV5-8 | TGTGCCAGCAAGGGGGACAGGGTCTCCTACGAGCAGTACTTC | CASKGDRVSYEQYF
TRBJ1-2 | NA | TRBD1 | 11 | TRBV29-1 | TGCAGCGGCGGGGACAGCTATGGCTACACCTTC | CSGGDSYGYTF
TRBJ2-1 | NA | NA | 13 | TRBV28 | TGTGCCAGCAGTTTTGATCGGGGAGATGAGCAGTTCTTC | CASSFDRGDEQFF
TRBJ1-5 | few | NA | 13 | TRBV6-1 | TGTGCCAGCAGTGAATGGATTAATCAGCCCCAGCATTTT | CASSEWINQPQHF
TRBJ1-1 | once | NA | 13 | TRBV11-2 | TGTGCCAGCAGCTTAGACCAAATCAGCGAAGCTTTCTTT | CASSLDQISEAFF
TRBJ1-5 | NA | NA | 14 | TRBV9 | TGTGCCAGCAGTGAAGGAGGGGGGAATCAGCCCCAGCATTTT | CASSEGGGNQPQHF